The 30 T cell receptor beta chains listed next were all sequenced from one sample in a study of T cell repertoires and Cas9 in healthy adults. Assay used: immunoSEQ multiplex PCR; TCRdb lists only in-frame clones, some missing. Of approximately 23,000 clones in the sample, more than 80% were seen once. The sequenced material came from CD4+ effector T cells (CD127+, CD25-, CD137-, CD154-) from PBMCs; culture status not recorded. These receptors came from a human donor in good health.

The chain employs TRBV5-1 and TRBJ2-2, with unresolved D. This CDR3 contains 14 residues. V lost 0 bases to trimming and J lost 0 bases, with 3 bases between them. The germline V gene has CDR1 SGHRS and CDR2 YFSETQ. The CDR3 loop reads CASSLGPNTGELFF. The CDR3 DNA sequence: TGCGCCAGCAGCTTGGGGCCGAACACCGGGGAGCTGTTTTTT. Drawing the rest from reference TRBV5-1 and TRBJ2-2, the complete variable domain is KAGVTQTPRYLIKTRGQQVTLSCSPISGHRSVSWYQQTPGQGLQFLFEYFSETQRNKGNFPGRFSGRQFSNSRSEMNVSTLELGDSALYLCASSLGPNTGELFFGEGSRLTVL.

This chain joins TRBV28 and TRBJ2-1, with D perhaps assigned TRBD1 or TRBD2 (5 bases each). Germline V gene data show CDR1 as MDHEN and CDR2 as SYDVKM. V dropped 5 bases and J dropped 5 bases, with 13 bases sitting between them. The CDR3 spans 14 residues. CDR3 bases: TGTGCCAGCAGTGTCCCCGGGACCCACAATGAGCAGTTCTTC. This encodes CASSVPGTHNEQFF.

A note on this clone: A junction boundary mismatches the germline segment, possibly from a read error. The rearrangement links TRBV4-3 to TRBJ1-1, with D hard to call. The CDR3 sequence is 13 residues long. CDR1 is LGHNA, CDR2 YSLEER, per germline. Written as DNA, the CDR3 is TGCGCCGGCAGCCCCGGCAGTAACACTGAAGCTTTCTTT. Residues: CAGSPGSNTEAFF.

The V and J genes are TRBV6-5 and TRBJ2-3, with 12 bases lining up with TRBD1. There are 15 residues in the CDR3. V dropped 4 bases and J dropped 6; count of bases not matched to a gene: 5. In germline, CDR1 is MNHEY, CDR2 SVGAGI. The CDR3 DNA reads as TGTGCCAGCAGTTCCTCCGGGACAGGGGGCGATACGCAGTATTTT. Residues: CASSSSGTGGDTQYF.

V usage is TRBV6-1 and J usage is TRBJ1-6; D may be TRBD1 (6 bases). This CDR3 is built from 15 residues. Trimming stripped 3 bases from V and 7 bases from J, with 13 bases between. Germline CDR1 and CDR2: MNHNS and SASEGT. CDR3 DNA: TGTGCCAGCAGTGATTCAGGGGTAGGAAATTCACCCCTCCACTTT. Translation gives CASSDSGVGNSPLHF.

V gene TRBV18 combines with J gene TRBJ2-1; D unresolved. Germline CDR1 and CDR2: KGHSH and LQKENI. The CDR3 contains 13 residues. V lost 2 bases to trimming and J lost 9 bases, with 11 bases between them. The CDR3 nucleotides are TGTGCCAGCTCACCAGGTTCAGGCTCTGAGCAGTTCTTC. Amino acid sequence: CASSPGSGSEQFF. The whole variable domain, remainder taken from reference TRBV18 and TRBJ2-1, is NAGVMQNPRHLVRRRGQEARLRCSPMKGHSHVYWYRQLPEEGLKFMVYLQKENIIDESGMPKERFSAEFPKEGPSILRIQQVVRGDSAAYFCASSPGSGSEQFFGPGTRLTVL.

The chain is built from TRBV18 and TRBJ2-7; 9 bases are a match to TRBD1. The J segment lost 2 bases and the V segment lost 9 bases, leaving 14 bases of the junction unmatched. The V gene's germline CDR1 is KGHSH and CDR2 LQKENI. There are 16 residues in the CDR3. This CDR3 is CASLRTGERSTYEQYF. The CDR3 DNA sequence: TGTGCCAGTCTCAGGACAGGGGAGAGGAGTACCTACGAGCAGTACTTC.

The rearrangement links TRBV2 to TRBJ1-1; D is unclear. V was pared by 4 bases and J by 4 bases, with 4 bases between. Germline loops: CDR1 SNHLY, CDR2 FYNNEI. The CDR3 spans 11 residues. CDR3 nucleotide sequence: TGTGCCAGCAGTGTCACCACTGAAGCTTTCTTT. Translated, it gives CASSVTTEAFF. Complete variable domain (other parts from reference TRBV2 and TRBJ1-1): EPEVTQTPSHQVTQMGQEVILRCVPISNHLYFYWYRQILGQKVEFLVSFYNNEISEKSEIFDDQFSVERPDGSNFTLKIRSTKLEDSAMYFCASSVTTEAFFGQGTRLTVV.

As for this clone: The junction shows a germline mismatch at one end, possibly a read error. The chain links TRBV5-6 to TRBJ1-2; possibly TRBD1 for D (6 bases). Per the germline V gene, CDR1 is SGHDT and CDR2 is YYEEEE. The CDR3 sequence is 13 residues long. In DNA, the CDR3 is TGTGCCAGCGGCTTGAGGGGGATCTATGGCTACACCTTC. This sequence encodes CASGLRGIYGYTF.

The CDR3 region is CASSAGTGHPLAKNIQYF. DNA of the CDR3: TGTGCCAGCAGCGCCGGGACAGGGCACCCCTTAGCCAAAAACATTCAGTACTTC. The chain uses TRBV5-4 and TRBJ2-4; 9 bases align to TRBD1. The J segment lost 0 bases and the V segment lost 4 bases, leaving 11 bases of the junction unmatched. In germline, CDR1 is SGHNT, CDR2 YYREEE (reference sequence). CDR3 length: 18 amino acids.

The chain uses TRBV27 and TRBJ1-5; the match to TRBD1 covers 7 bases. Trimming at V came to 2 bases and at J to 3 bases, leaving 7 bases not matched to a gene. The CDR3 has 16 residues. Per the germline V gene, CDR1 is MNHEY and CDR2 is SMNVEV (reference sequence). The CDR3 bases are TGTGCCAGCAGTTTACCTTCGACAGGGCTCAATCAGCCCCAGCATTTT. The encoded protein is CASSLPSTGLNQPQHF.

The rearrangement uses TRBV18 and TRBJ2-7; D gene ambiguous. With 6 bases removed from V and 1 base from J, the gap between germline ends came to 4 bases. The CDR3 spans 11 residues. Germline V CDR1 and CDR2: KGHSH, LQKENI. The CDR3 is CASSASYEQYF. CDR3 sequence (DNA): TGTGCCAGCTCGGCTTCCTACGAGCAGTACTTC.

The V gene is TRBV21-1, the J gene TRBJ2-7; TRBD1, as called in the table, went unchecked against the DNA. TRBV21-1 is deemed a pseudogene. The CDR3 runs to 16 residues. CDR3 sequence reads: CASRERTGETPYEQYF. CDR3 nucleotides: TGTGCCAGCAGGGAGCGGACAGGGGAAACTCCCTACGAGCAGTACTTC.

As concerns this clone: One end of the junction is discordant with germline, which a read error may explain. The CDR3 protein is CASSREDF. Here the CDR3 DNA reads TGTGCCAGCAGCCGAGAAGACTTC. The V call is TRBV7-9, the J call TRBJ1-2; D is unresolved. The CDR3 totals 8 residues. Germline V lookup: CDR1 SEHNR, CDR2 FQNEAQ (reference sequence).

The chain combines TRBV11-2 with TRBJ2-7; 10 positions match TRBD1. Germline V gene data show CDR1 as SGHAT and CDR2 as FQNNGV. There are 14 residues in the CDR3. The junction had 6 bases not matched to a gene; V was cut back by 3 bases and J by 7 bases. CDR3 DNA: TGTGCCAGCAGCTTTGCGGGGACAGGGGTAGAGCAGTACTTC. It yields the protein CASSFAGTGVEQYF.

The chain's CDR3 is CASVRNNSPLHF. DNA for the CDR3: TGTGCCAGCGTACGGAATAATTCACCCCTCCACTTT. This chain links TRBV28 with TRBJ1-6; D is uncertain. The germline gives CDR1 MDHEN, CDR2 SYDVKM. CDR3 length: 12 residues. Trimming took 8 bases from V and 5 from J, leaving 7 bases between them.

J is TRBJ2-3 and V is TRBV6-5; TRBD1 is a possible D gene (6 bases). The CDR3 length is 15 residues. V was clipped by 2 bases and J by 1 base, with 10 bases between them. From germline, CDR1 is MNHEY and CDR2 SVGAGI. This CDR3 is CASSYDRPGTDTQYF. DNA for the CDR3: TGTGCCAGCAGTTACGACAGGCCTGGCACAGATACGCAGTATTTT.

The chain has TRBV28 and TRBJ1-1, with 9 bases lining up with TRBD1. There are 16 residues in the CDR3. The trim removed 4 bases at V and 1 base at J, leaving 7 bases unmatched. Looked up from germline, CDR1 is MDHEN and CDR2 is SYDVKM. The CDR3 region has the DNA TGTGCCAGCAGTTCCGGACAGGGGCGAGGGAACACTGAAGCTTTCTTT. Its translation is CASSSGQGRGNTEAFF.

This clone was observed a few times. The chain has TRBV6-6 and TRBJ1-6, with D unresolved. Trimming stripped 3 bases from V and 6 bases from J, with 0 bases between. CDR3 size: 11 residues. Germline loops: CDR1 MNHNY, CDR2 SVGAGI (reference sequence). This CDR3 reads CASSYNSPLHF. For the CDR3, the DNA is TGTGCCAGCAGTTATAATTCACCCCTCCACTTT.

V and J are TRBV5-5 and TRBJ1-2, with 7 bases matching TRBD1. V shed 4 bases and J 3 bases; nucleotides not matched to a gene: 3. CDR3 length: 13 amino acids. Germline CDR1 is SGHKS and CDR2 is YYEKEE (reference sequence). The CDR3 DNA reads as TGTGCCAGCAGCCCAGGGGGACACTATGGCTACACCTTC. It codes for CASSPGGHYGYTF. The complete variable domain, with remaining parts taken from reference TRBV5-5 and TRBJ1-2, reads DAGVTQSPTHLIKTRGQQVTLRCSPISGHKSVSWYQQVLGQGPQFIFQYYEKEERGRGNFPDRFSARQFPNYSSELNVNALLLGDSALYLCASSPGGHYGYTFGSGTRLTVV.

CDR3 DNA: TGTGCCAGCAGCTTAAGGCCTAGCGGGACGGGGGATACGCAGTATTTT. It is translated as CASSLRPSGTGDTQYF. The rearrangement joins TRBV7-3 to TRBJ2-3, with TRBD2 identical over 9 bases. This CDR3 is 16 amino acids long. V trimming: 1 base; J trimming: 6 bases; junction bases outside the gene matches: 8. The germline CDR1 and CDR2 sequences are SGHTA and FQGTGA. The whole variable domain, remainder taken from reference TRBV7-3 and TRBJ2-3, is GAGVSQTPSNKVTEKGKYVELRCDPISGHTALYWYRQSLGQGPEFLIYFQGTGAADDSGLPNDRFFAVRPEGSVSTLKIQRTERGDSAVYLCASSLRPSGTGDTQYFGPGTRLTVL.

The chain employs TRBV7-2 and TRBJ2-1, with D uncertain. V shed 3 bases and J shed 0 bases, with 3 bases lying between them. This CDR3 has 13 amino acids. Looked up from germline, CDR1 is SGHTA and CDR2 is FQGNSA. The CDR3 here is CASSFNSYNEQFF. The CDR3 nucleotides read TGTGCCAGCAGCTTCAACTCCTACAATGAGCAGTTCTTC.

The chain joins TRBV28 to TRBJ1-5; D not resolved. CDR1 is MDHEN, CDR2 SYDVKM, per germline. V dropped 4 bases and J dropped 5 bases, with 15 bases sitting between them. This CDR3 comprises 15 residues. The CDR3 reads CASSSPTSGDQPQHF. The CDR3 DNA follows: TGTGCCAGCAGTTCCCCAACCTCAGGAGATCAGCCCCAGCATTTT.

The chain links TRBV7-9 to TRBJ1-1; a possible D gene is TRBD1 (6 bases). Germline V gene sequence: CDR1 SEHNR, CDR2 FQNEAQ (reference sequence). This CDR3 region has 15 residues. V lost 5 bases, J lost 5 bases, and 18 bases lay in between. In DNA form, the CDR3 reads TGTGCCAGCAGCCCCGGGAGGGGGGAACGGACTGAAGCTTTCTTT. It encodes CASSPGRGERTEAFF. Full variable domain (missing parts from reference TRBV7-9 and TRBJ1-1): DTGVSQNPRHKITKRGQNVTFRCDPISEHNRLYWYRQTLGQGPEFLTYFQNEAQLEKSRLLSDRFSAERPKGSFSTLEIQRTEQGDSAMYLCASSPGRGERTEAFFGQGTRLTVV.

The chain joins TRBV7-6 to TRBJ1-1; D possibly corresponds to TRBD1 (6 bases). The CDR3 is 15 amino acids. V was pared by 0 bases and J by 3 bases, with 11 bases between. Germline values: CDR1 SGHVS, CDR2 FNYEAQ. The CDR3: CASSLAGGAYTEAFF. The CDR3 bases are TGTGCCAGCAGCTTAGCCGGGGGCGCGTACACTGAAGCTTTCTTT.

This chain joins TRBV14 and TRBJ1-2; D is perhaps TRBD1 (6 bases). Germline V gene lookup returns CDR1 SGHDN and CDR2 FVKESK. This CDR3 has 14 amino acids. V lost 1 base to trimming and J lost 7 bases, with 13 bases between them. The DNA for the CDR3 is TGTGCCAGCAGCCAAGTGAGGGGGAGAAGTGGCTACACCTTC. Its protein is CASSQVRGRSGYTF.

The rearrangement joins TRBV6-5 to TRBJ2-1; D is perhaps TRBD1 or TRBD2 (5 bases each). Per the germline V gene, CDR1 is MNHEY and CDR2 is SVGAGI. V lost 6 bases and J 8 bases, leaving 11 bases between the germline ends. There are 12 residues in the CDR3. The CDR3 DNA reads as TGTGCCAGCAGGGGACCAACGGATGAGCAGTTCTTC. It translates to CASRGPTDEQFF.

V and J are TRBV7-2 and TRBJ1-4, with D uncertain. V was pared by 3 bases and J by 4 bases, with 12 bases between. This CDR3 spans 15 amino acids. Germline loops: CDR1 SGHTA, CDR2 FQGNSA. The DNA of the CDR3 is TGTGCCAGCAGCTTCGGCAGGACTGATAATGAAAAACTGTTTTTT. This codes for CASSFGRTDNEKLFF. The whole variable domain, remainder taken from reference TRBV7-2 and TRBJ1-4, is GAGVSQSPSNKVTEKGKDVELRCDPISGHTALYWYRQSLGQGLEFLIYFQGNSAPDKSGLPSDRFSAERTGGSVSTLTIQRTQQEDSAVYLCASSFGRTDNEKLFFGSGTQLSVL.

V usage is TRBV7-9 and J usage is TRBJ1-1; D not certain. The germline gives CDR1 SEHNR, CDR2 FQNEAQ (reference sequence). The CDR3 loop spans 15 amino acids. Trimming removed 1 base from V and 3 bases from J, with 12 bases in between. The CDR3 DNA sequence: TGTGCCAGCAGCTTAGTGGACGGCAGGCACACTGAAGCTTTCTTT. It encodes CASSLVDGRHTEAFF.

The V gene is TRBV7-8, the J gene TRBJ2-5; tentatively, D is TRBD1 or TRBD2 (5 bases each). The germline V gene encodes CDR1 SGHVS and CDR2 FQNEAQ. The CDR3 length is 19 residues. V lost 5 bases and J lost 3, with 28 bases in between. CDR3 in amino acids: CASSRLLWVDGTVKETQYF. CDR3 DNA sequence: TGTGCCAGCAGCCGCTTACTATGGGTGGATGGGACGGTGAAAGAGACCCAGTACTTC.